Listed below are T cell receptor beta chains from one sample, sequenced in a study of response to subunit inactivated influenza vaccine. Each CDR3 protein gets one entry after TCRdb re-called the RT-PCR reads with MiXCR. This table holds fewer than 600,000 distinct CDR3 sequences, approximately 7.2% found once. Source: PBMCs from blood, taken less than 30 months after vaccination. The receptors were gathered from a man aged 50 to 69 who received an inactivated influenza vaccine. Each CDR3 is given with its conserved first and last residue. A D gene is named only where the DNA matches it firmly. Some rows mark clone size as missing; the rest say once, few, many or name a class of expanded clone.

TGCGCCAGCAGCCCAATCACTAGCGGGGGTACAGATACGCAGTATTTT CASSPITSGGTDTQYF few TRBD2 TRBJ2-3 TRBV4-3
TGTGCCACCAGCAGAGAGCCGGGACAGGTTTCAAATTCACCCCTCCACTTT CATSREPGQVSNSPLHF few TRBD1 TRBJ1-6 TRBV15
TGTGCCAGCATTCTCGGGGCAGGCTACAATGAGCAGTTCTTC CASILGAGYNEQFF many - TRBJ2-1 TRBV7-2
TGTGCCAGCAGTGAAGCCGGGACAGCCCAAGATACGCAGTATTTT CASSEAGTAQDTQYF many TRBD1 TRBJ2-3 TRBV2
TGTGCCAGCAGCTTGCGGACGACAGGGAAGGGCAATCAGCCCCAGCATTTT CASSLRTTGKGNQPQHF few TRBD1 TRBJ1-5 TRBV5-6
TGTGCCAGCCCAAGGGGATCCGAGCAGTACTTC CASPRGSEQYF many - TRBJ2-7 TRBV28
TGTGCCAGCAGCTTGAGGGGACAAATCACAGATACGCAGTATTTT CASSLRGQITDTQYF - - TRBJ2-3 TRBV5-5
TGTGCCAGCAGTTTAACCCCGGATACGCAGTATTTT CASSLTPDTQYF many - TRBJ2-3 TRBV12-3/TRBV12-4
TGCAGTGCTAGAGTGGGGACAGCCGATACGCAGTATTTT CSARVGTADTQYF few TRBD1 TRBJ2-3 TRBV20-1
TGCAGTGCCCCGCGTTGGGACTCCTACGAGCAGTACTTC CSAPRWDSYEQYF - - TRBJ2-7 TRBV20-1
TGTGCCAGCAGCCGGCTTTCTGGGGCCAACGTCCTGACTTTC CASSRLSGANVLTF - - TRBJ2-6 TRBV4-2
TGTGCCAGCAGCTACCTTCGAGGACTAGCGGGAGTTCGCGAGCAGTACTTC CASSYLRGLAGVREQYF few TRBD2 TRBJ2-7 TRBV7-8
TGCGCCAGCAGCCAAGTAGACAGGGGATGGGATACTGAAGCTTTCTTT CASSQVDRGWDTEAFF - TRBD1 TRBJ1-1 TRBV4-1
TGTGCCATCAGTGAGTCTTATCAGCAAGAGACCCAGTACTTC CAISESYQQETQYF many - TRBJ2-5 TRBV10-3
TGTGCCAGCAGCAGGGTCAGGCTTTCCGGGGAGCTGTTTTTT CASSRVRLSGELFF - - TRBJ2-2 TRBV7-2
TGTGCCAGCTCACCGGGGGGCGCAGCCTACGAGCAGTACTTC CASSPGGAAYEQYF - - TRBJ2-7 TRBV18
TGCGCCAGCCAAAGCGGGACTAGCGAAGATACGCAGTATTTT CASQSGTSEDTQYF few TRBD2 TRBJ2-3 TRBV5-1
TGTGCCAGCAGTTTATTAGCCGCAGATACGCAGTATTTT CASSLLAADTQYF few - TRBJ2-3 TRBV28
TGTGCCAGCTCACCATTACAGCAAGAGACCCAGTACTTC CASSPLQQETQYF many - TRBJ2-5 TRBV18
TGTGCCAGCAGTGGACTAGCGGGAGGGCCTAGTTCCGTCTTC CASSGLAGGPSSVF many TRBD2 TRBJ2-1 TRBV12-3/TRBV12-4
TGTGCCAGCAGTTACAGGACCGATGAGCAGTTCTTC CASSYRTDEQFF few - TRBJ2-1 TRBV6-2/TRBV6-3
TGCGCCAGCAGCCATGCTTCCCATGGGCGGGGCTACGAGCAGTACTTC CASSHASHGRGYEQYF - - TRBJ2-7 TRBV4-3
TGTGCCAGCAGTGAGGCCTCTTCTGGATTCAATGAGCAGTTCTTC CASSEASSGFNEQFF - - TRBJ2-1 TRBV2
TGTGCCAGCAGGCACAGGGGTAATCAGCCCCAGCATTTT CASRHRGNQPQHF few TRBD1 TRBJ1-5 TRBV6-1
TGTGCCAGCAGCCACCTAGCCGGGGAGCTGTTTTTT CASSHLAGELFF few - TRBJ2-2 TRBV7-2
TGTGCCAGCAGCCCCGGTGGCAGGGCGGACAATGAGCAGTTCTTC CASSPGGRADNEQFF - - TRBJ2-1 TRBV7-7
TGTGCCAGCAGCGTAGAAGAGTATGGCTACACCTTC CASSVEEYGYTF few - TRBJ1-2 TRBV9
TGTGCCAGCAGTGATTGGACTGAAGCTTTCTTT CASSDWTEAFF - - TRBJ1-1 TRBV2
TGCAGTGCGAGCCCCAGGGGTTTCCAAGAGACCCAGTACTTC CSASPRGFQETQYF many - TRBJ2-5 TRBV20-1